This T cell receptor (beta chain) was captured in a study of blood T cells in healthy people across ages. General study points: Estimates based on one million T cells were treated as lower bounds. The recorded TCR beta diversity per million T cells decreased in a roughly linear manner with age.

About this clonotype: What it binds is unknown. A read error may explain this, as a much larger clone is one base away.

A J-beta primer mix and a sample-barcoded 5' primer were used in a second PCR of roughly 7 to 12 cycles. From the 5' RACE reads, TCRdb called clonotypes with MiXCR, one entry per CDR3 protein. The data contain over 600,000 distinct CDR3 sequences, more than 35% of them singletons. From germline, CDR1 is MDHEN and CDR2 SYDVKM. V shed 8 bases and J shed 1 base, with 17 bases lying between them. This CDR3 comprises 15 residues. Every donor gave 9.5 to 10 milliliters of peripheral blood. The clonotype originates from a man at least 80 years old in good health. The sample was blood. The chain combines TRBV28 with TRBJ2-5; the D gene is possibly TRBD2 (7 bases). The CDR3 protein is CASGAEGGCQETQYF. CDR3 sequence (DNA): TGTGCCAGCGGGGCCGAGGGGGGGTGCCAAGAGACCCAGTACTTC.